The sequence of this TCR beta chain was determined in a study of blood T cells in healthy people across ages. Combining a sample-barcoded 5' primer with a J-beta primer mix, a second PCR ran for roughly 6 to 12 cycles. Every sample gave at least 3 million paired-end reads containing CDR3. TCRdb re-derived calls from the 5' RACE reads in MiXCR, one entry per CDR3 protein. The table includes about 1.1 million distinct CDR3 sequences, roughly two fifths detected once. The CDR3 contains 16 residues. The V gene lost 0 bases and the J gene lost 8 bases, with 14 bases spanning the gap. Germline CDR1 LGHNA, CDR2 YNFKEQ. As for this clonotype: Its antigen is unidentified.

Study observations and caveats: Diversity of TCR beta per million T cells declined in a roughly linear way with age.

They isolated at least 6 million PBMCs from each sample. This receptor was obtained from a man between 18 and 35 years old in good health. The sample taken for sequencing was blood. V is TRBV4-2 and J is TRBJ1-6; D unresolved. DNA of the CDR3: TGTGCCAGCAGCCAAGATCCCGGAGGCTGGGATTCACCCCTCCACTTT. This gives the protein CASSQDPGGWDSPLHF.